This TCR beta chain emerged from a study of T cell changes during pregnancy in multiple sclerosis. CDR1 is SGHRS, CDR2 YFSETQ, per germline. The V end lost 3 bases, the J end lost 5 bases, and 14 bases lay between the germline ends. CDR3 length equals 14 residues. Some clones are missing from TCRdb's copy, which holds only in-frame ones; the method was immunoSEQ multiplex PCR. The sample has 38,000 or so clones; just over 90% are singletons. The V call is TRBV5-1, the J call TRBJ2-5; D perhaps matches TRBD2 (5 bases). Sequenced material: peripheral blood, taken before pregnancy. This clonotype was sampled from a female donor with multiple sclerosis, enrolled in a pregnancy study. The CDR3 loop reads CASSSGDRGETQYF. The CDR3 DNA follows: TGCGCCAGCAGCTCCGGCGATCGAGGGGAGACCCAGTACTTC.